This T cell receptor (beta chain) appears in the sequencing data of a study of CD8 T cells in ankylosing spondylitis. Quantitative barcoded 5'-RACE was used to prepare TCR beta libraries. Each CDR3 protein gets one entry after TCRdb re-called the 5' RACE reads with MiXCR. The table lists some 700,000 distinct CDR3 sequences, roughly 19% of them singletons. This CDR3 comprises 14 residues. Deletions cut 1 base from V and 2 bases from J, with 7 bases between. The sample holds a few counts of this clonotype. What it recognizes is unknown. Overall study findings and caveats: Roughly eight highly homologous variants formed a TCR beta motif that appeared characteristic of ankylosing spondylitis blood. The authors found the disease-linked clones to be CD8+ and relatively rare in peripheral blood.

The clonotype originates from a male donor with ankylosing spondylitis. Sequences were obtained from blood, either unsorted or a sorted T cell fraction (not recorded which). V is TRBV12-3 or TRBV12-4 and J is TRBJ2-3, with no clear D. CDR3: CASSLGHNTDTQYF. The CDR3 DNA reads as TGTGCCAGCAGTTTAGGGCACAACACAGATACGCAGTATTTT.